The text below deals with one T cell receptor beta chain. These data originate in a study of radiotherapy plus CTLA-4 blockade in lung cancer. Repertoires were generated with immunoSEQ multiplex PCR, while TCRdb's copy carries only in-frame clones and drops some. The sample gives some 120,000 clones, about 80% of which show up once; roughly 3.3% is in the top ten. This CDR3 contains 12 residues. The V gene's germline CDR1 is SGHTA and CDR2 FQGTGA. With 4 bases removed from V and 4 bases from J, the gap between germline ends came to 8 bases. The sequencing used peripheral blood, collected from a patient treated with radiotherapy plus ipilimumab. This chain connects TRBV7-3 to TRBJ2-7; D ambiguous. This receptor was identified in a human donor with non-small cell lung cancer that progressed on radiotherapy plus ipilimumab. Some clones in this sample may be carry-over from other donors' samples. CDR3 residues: CASSSQRYEQYF. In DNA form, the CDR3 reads TGTGCCAGCAGCTCTCAGAGATACGAGCAGTACTTC. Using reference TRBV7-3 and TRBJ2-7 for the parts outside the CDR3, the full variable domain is GAGVSQTPSNKVTEKGKYVELRCDPISGHTALYWYRQSLGQGPEFLIYFQGTGAADDSGLPNDRFFAVRPEGSVSTLKIQRTERGDSAVYLCASSSQRYEQYFGPGTRLTVT.